What follows is one TCR beta chain and its context. Losses at the gene ends were 2 bases for V and 8 bases for J; bases not matched to a gene: 5. The CDR3 loop spans 15 amino acids. CDR1 is SGHTA and CDR2 is FQGNSA in the germline V gene. The authors loaded roughly 200 ng DNA, 28,000 or so T cell genomes, into sorted-subset replicate PCRs. Assay used: immunoSEQ multiplex PCR; TCRdb lists only in-frame clones, some missing. This sample has approximately 1.4 million clones; 95% to 99% occur once, and the top ten carry about 0.45%. This record comes from a study of shared clonotypes between healthy human individuals.

The receptor was isolated from a man aged 25-45 years in good health. The rearrangement links TRBV7-2 to TRBJ2-1; 11 nucleotides align to TRBD1. Sequencing was performed on naive CD4+ T cells sorted from blood. Subset given: CD45RA+ positively selected. This CDR3 is CASSLMGQGVDEQFF. The CDR3 DNA reads as TGTGCCAGCAGCTTAATGGGACAGGGGGTCGATGAGCAGTTCTTC.